A single sample gave rise to the 10 T cell receptor beta chains below, sequenced in a study of T-cell reconstitution after alpha-beta-depleted transplantation in children. Construction of the TCRbeta library involved unique molecular identifiers. TCRdb called the PCR reads again in MiXCR, with one record for every CDR3 protein. The sample lists over 85,000 distinct CDR3 sequences, roughly 7.2% seen once, with around 17% in the top ten. The sample here was PBMCs, taken before TCRalphabeta/CD19-depleted stem cell transplant. Every receptor here comes from a boy under 10 years old with acute lymphoblastic leukemia, due to receive a stem cell transplant.

In this sample, this clonotype turned up many times. V gene TRBV3-1 combines with J gene TRBJ1-1; maybe TRBD1 (6 bases). Germline-derived CDR1 and CDR2 are LGHDT and YNNKEL (reference sequence). Deletions cut 4 bases from V and 1 base from J, with 10 bases between. This CDR3 has 14 residues. CDR3 region: CASSPGAKNTEAFF. In nucleotides, the CDR3 is TGTGCCAGCAGCCCAGGGGCTAAGAACACTGAAGCTTTCTTT.

The rearrangement uses TRBV4-2 and TRBJ2-1; 7 bases align to TRBD2. The CDR3 covers 16 residues. Germline V lookup: CDR1 LGHNA, CDR2 YNFKEQ. Germline trimming cut 1 base from V and 2 bases from J; bases unmatched to any gene: 5. CDR3 DNA sequence: TGTGCCAGCAGCCAAGGGGGGGGGGGAGCCTACAATGAGCAGTTCTTC. Protein sequence: CASSQGGGGAYNEQFF.

This clonotype was seen ten or more times. V gene TRBV4-2 combines with J gene TRBJ2-1; TRBD2 might be the D (5 bases). Germline loops: CDR1 LGHNA, CDR2 YNFKEQ. The CDR3 runs to 15 residues. V lost 1 base to trimming and J lost 10 bases, with 17 bases between them. The CDR3 reads CASSQAEGSYQEQFF. The CDR3 DNA sequence: TGTGCCAGCAGCCAAGCGGAAGGGAGCTACCAGGAGCAGTTCTTC.

This sequence joins TRBV4-2 and TRBJ2-7, with TRBD2 matching over 8 bases. This CDR3 has 17 residues. The V gene's germline CDR1 is LGHNA and CDR2 YNFKEQ. J lost 0 bases, V lost 0 bases, and 7 bases had no gene match. CDR3 amino acids: CASSQDPAGEISYEQYF. CDR3 DNA sequence: TGTGCCAGCAGCCAAGATCCAGCGGGGGAGATCTCCTACGAGCAGTACTTC.

In its sample, this clonotype was seen a few times. The chain is built from TRBV11-2 and TRBJ1-4, with D unresolved. The CDR3 consists of 15 residues. Germline V gives CDR1 SGHAT, CDR2 FQNNGV. The V end was cut by 1 base, the J end by 7 bases, with 13 bases between. The CDR3 loop is CASSLAGNRGEKLFF. In DNA, the CDR3 is TGTGCCAGCAGCTTAGCGGGAAATCGCGGTGAAAAACTGTTTTTT.

This clonotype was counted many times. This chain uses TRBV6-4 with TRBJ2-1; 8 nucleotides match TRBD2. The CDR3 extends over 15 amino acids. J gave up 3 bases and V 6 bases, and 7 bases lay outside the gene matches. CDR1 and CDR2 from the germline V gene are MRHNA and SNTAGT. CDR3 in DNA: TGTGCCAGCAGAGTTAGCGGGGTTCACTACAATGAGCAGTTCTTC. Amino acid sequence: CASRVSGVHYNEQFF.

The chain recombines TRBV4-2 with TRBJ2-6; D ambiguous. The V end lost 0 bases, the J end lost 1 base, and 7 bases lay between the germline ends. In germline, CDR1 is LGHNA, CDR2 YNFKEQ. The CDR3 consists of 16 residues. This CDR3 reads CASSQDQGSGANVLTF. Written as DNA, the CDR3 is TGTGCCAGCAGCCAAGATCAAGGGTCTGGGGCCAACGTCCTGACTTTC.

This clonotype was seen a handful of times. The chain links TRBV6-1 to TRBJ2-7, with TRBD1 as a possible D gene (5 bases). The V end was cut by 5 bases, the J end by 0 bases, with 8 bases between. This CDR3 has 13 residues. Per the germline V gene, CDR1 is MNHNS and CDR2 is SASEGT. CDR3: CASSRQSSYEQYF. In nucleotides, the CDR3 is TGTGCCAGCAGTCGACAGTCCTCCTACGAGCAGTACTTC.

The chain is built from TRBV29-1 and TRBJ1-1; weak D call: TRBD1 (5 bases). The CDR3 spans 13 residues. With 4 bases removed from V and 1 base from J, the gap between germline ends came to 10 bases. Germline V gene lookup returns CDR1 SQVTM and CDR2 ANQGSEA. CDR3 in DNA: TGCAGCGTTGGACGGGGCGGGAACACTGAAGCTTTCTTT. Translating it yields CSVGRGGNTEAFF.

This clonotype was seen many times. This sequence joins TRBV20-1 and TRBJ1-1; 7 bases match TRBD1. The CDR3 is 14 residues long. With 0 bases clipped from V and 0 bases from J, the junction kept 1 base outside the gene matches. The germline gives CDR1 DFQATT, CDR2 SNEGSKA (reference sequence). In DNA, the CDR3 is TGCAGTGCTAGAGAGACAGGGCTGAACACTGAAGCTTTCTTT. Its translation: CSARETGLNTEAFF.